This TCR beta chain emerged from a study of T cell responses to AZD1222 COVID-19 vaccine. The overall study: Second-dose timings of about 4 or about 12 weeks were pooled.

Study observations and caveats: Researchers took repertoire samples only after the peak T cell response had come. A mostly white British donor set with more females was recruited, and clonal diversity was possibly underestimated.

Sequencing used immunoSEQ multiplex PCR; TCRdb keeps in-frame clones, though not all of them. This sample yields 150,000 to 200,000 clones, of which approximately 86% are seen a single time; 0.45% to 0.55% belongs to the top ten. This clone was seen once. What it binds is not known. This TCR came from an adult in good health. The sample here was peripheral blood, taken on day 0 of AZD1222 vaccination.

CDR3 DNA: TGTGCCTGGAGGGAGCAGGGCGTAACAGATACGCAGTATTTT. It yields the protein CAWREQGVTDTQYF. This sequence joins TRBV30 and TRBJ2-3; a possible D gene is TRBD1 (5 bases). The germline V gene encodes CDR1 GTSNPN and CDR2 SVGIG (reference sequence). This CDR3 has 14 amino acids. V dropped 3 bases and J dropped 3 bases, with 13 bases sitting between them.